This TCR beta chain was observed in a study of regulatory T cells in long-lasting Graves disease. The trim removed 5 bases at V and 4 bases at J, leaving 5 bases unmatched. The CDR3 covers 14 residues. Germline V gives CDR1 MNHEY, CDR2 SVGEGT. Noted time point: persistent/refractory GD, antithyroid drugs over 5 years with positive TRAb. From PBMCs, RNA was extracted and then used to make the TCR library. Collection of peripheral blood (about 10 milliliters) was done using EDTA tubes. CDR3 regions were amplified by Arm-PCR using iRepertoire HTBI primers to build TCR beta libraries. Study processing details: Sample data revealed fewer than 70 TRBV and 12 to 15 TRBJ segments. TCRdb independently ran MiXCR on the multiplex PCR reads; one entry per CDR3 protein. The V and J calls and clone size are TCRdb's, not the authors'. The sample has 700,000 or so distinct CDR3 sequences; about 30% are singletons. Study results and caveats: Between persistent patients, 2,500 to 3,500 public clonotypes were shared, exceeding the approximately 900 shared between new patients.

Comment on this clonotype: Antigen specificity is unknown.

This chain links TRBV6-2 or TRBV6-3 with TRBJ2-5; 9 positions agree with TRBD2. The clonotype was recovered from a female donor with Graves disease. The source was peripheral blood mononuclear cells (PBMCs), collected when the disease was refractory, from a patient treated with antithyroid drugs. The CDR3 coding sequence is TGTGCCAGCAGTGGACTAGCGCAAGGAGAGACCCAGTACTTC. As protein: CASSGLAQGETQYF.